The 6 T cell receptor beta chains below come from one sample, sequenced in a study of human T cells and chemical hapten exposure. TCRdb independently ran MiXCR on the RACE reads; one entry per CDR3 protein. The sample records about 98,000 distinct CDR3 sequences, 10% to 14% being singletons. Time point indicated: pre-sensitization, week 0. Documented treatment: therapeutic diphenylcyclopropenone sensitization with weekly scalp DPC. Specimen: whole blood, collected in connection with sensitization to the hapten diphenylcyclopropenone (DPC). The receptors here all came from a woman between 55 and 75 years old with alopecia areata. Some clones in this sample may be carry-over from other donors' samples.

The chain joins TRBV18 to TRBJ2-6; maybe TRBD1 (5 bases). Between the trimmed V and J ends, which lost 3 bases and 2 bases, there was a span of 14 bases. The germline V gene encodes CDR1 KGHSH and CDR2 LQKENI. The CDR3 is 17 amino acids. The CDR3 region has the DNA TGTGCCAGCTCACCTCGGCAGGGCGGCACTGGGGCCAACGTCCTGACTTTC. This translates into CASSPRQGGTGANVLTF.

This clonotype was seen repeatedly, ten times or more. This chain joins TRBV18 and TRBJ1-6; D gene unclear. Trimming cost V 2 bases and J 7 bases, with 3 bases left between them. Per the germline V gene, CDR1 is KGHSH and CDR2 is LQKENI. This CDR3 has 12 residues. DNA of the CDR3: TGTGCCAGCTCACCAGAGAATTCACCCCTCCACTTT. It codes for CASSPENSPLHF.

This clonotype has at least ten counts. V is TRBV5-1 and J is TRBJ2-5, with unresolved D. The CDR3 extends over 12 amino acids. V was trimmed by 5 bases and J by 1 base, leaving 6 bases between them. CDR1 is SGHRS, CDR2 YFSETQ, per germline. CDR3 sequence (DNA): TGCGCCAGCAGATACGCCCAAGAGACCCAGTACTTC. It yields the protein CASRYAQETQYF. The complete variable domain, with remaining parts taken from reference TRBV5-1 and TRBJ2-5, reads KAGVTQTPRYLIKTRGQQVTLSCSPISGHRSVSWYQQTPGQGLQFLFEYFSETQRNKGNFPGRFSGRQFSNSRSEMNVSTLELGDSALYLCASRYAQETQYFGPGTRLLVL.

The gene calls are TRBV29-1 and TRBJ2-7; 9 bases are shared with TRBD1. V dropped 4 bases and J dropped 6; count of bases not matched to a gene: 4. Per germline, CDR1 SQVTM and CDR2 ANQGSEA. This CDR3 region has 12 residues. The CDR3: CSVGDRGSEQYF. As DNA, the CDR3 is TGCAGCGTTGGTGACAGGGGGTCCGAGCAGTACTTC.

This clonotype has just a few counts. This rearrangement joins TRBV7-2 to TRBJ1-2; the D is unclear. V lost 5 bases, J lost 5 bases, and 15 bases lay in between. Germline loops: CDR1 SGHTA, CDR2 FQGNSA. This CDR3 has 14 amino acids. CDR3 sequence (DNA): TGTGCCAGCAGCCCGGGTGGAGGCTGGTATGGCTACACCTTC. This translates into CASSPGGGWYGYTF. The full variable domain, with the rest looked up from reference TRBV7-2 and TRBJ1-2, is GAGVSQSPSNKVTEKGKDVELRCDPISGHTALYWYRQSLGQGLEFLIYFQGNSAPDKSGLPSDRFSAERTGGSVSTLTIQRTQQEDSAVYLCASSPGGGWYGYTFGSGTRLTVV.

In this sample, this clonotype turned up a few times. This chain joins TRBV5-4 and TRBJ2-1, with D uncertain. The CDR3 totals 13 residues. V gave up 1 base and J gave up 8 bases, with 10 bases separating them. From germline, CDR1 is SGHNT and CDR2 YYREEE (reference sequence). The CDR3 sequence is CASSLISVDEQFF. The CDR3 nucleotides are TGTGCCAGCAGCTTGATATCAGTCGATGAGCAGTTCTTC.